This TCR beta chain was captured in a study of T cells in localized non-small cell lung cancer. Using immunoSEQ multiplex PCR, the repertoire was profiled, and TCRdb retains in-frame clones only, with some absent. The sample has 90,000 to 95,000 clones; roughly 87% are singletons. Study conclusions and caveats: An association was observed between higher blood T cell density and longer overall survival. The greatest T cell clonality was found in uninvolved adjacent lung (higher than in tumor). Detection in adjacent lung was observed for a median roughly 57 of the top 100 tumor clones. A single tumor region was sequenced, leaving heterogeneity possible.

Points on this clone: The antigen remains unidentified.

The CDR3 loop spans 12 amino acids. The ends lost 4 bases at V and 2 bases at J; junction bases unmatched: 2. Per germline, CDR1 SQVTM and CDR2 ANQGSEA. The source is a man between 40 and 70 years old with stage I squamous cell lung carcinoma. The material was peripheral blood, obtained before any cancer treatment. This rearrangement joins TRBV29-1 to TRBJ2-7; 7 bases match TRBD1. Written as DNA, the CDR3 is TGCAGCGTTGGAGACAGGGCCTACGAGCAGTACTTC. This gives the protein CSVGDRAYEQYF.